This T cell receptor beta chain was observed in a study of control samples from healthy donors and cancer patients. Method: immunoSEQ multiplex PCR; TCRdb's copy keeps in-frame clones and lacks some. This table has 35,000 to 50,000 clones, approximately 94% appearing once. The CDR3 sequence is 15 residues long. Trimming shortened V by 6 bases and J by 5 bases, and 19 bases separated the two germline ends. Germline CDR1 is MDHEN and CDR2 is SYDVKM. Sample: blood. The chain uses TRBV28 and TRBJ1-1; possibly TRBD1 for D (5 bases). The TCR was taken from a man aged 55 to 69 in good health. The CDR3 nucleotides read TGTGCCAGCAGCCCTACGGACGGGGGGGGGACTGAAGCTTTCTTT. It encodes CASSPTDGGGTEAFF.